The rows below give T cell receptor beta chains drawn from one sample of a study of B cell selection in AIRE deficiency. Only in-frame clones appear in the TCRdb table, and some are missing; sequencing was by immunoSEQ multiplex PCR. The sample contains some 25,000 clones, roughly 95% of which appear only once. The specimen was CD4+CD127+ conventional T cells sorted from PBMCs. The receptors were gathered from a human donor in good health. Each CDR3 is given with its conserved first and last residue. For some rows the clone size is stated as once, few or many, or as a class when expanded; others skip it.

V: TRBV29-1
size: -
CDR3: CSVVGGGRDTQYF

V: TRBV18
size: once
CDR3: CASSPVDRSETQYF

V: TRBV7-2
size: -
CDR3: CASSLSSGNNEQFF

V: TRBV27
size: -
CDR3: CASSLRDGYEQYF

V: TRBV29-1
size: -
CDR3: CSVGSVLGNEQFF

V: TRBV6-5
size: -
CDR3: CASRGTEPNTGELFF

V: TRBV11-1
size: -
CDR3: CASSPGGDTQNTIYF

V: TRBV5-4
size: -
CDR3: CASSSTEREWGEQFF

V: TRBV23-1
size: -
CDR3: CASSQSDYGNTEAFF

V: TRBV7-3
size: -
CDR3: CASSPLGERHTQYF

V: TRBV10-3
size: -
CDR3: CAISDGSGEQFF

V: TRBV7-6
size: -
CDR3: CASSLAQEQETQYF

V: TRBV7-2
size: -
CDR3: CASSSSAGITPLHF

V: TRBV2
size: -
CDR3: CASSEQSAYEQYF

V: TRBV29-1
size: -
CDR3: CSAERRLATEAFF

V: TRBV6-6
size: -
CDR3: CASSYSLAGGDEQYF

V: TRBV11-3
size: -
CDR3: CASSLDKSTVF

V: TRBV4-1
size: -
CDR3: CASSPRPHDGRDQSYEQYF

V: TRBV5-1
size: -
CDR3: CASSEGQVFSYEQYF

V: TRBV14
size: -
CDR3: CASSKEGRLPEKLFF

V: TRBV9
size: once
CDR3: CASSPTYNEQFF

V: TRBV27
size: once
CDR3: CASSLQDFTGELFF

V: TRBV6-5
size: -
CDR3: CASSASRGYEQYF

V: TRBV10-3
size: once
CDR3: CATSSGSSTDTQYF

V: TRBV6-6
size: -
CDR3: CASSQPGTGHYYEQYF

V: TRBV2
size: -
CDR3: CASSQRSDSF

V: TRBV10-2
size: -
CDR3: CASRDGQGEYF

V: TRBV5-1
size: -
CDR3: CASAGDRAQYF

V: TRBV6-1
size: -
CDR3: CASSETSGGADTQYF

V: TRBV5-1
size: -
CDR3: CASSRGLAGGDTQYF

V: TRBV4-1
size: -
CDR3: CANPDRVNYGYTF

V: TRBV6-1
size: -
CDR3: CASSEFKVTEAFF

V: TRBV7-2
size: -
CDR3: CASSLWLETYEQYF

V: TRBV27
size: -
CDR3: CASSLRGRGLIRDGYTF

V: TRBV6-6
size: -
CDR3: CASSSAQETQYF

V: TRBV6-5
size: -
CDR3: CASSSLTGNTEAFF

V: TRBV15
size: -
CDR3: CATSRAGPRETQYF

V: TRBV5-5
size: -
CDR3: CASSLGRGYGYTF

V: TRBV5-4
size: -
CDR3: CASNLMVGTRERHTDTQYF

V: TRBV19
size: -
CDR3: CASSKGMYQPQHF

V: TRBV4-1
size: -
CDR3: CASSQRTGEAFF

V: TRBV6-7
size: few
CDR3: CASSYLRGRNTEAFF

V: TRBV28
size: -
CDR3: CASQPGGQGREAFF

V: TRBV10-3
size: -
CDR3: CAIGDSYEQYF

V: TRBV29-1
size: -
CDR3: CSVEGAHGYTF

V: TRBV19
size: -
CDR3: CASTPGRRNTEAFF

V: TRBV5-6
size: -
CDR3: CASSPLGTPNTGELFF

V: TRBV5-1
size: -
CDR3: CASSPGRARDTEAFF

V: TRBV27
size: -
CDR3: CASSSAGGRSTEAFF

V: TRBV5-1
size: -
CDR3: CASSLEPSGGAETQYF

V: TRBV10-3
size: -
CDR3: CAISEGLAGSGELFF

V: TRBV5-1
size: -
CDR3: CASSLSSGNLNTGELFF

V: TRBV11-2
size: -
CDR3: CASRPTRSGPERGEQYF

V: TRBV18
size: -
CDR3: CASSPGETESYGYTF

V: TRBV15
size: once
CDR3: CATSSLKGPRIEAFF

V: TRBV11-2
size: -
CDR3: CASSFLTSNYGYTF

V: TRBV5-1
size: -
CDR3: CASSLSGWGDTEAFF

V: TRBV6-6
size: -
CDR3: CASSAGVYSNQPQHF

V: TRBV28
size: -
CDR3: CASSLSVPHYEQYF

V: TRBV6-1
size: -
CDR3: CASSENWNTEAFF